The 32 T cell receptor beta chains given below trace back to one sample, sequenced in a study of cytomegalovirus exposure and HLA in healthy donors. The study ran its PCR with 60 Vbeta and 13 Jbeta primers. Method: immunoSEQ multiplex PCR; TCRdb's copy keeps in-frame clones and lacks some. Of 150,000 or so clones in the sample, 82% were seen once. Sequencing was performed on PBMCs. The source is a young man in good health and CMV-seropositive.

This rearrangement joins TRBV7-7 to TRBJ2-5, with 7 bases lining up with TRBD2. With 4 bases clipped from V and 5 bases from J, the junction kept 7 bases outside the gene matches. The CDR3 loop spans 14 amino acids. Germline assignment: CDR1 SSHAT and CDR2 FNYEAQ (reference sequence). CDR3 nucleotide sequence: TGTGCCAGCAGCTCCCTGGGGGGAGGGGAGACCCAGTACTTC. This gives the protein CASSSLGGGETQYF.

The chain combines TRBV5-6 with TRBJ2-7, with D uncertain. The CDR3 runs 15 residues. Per the germline V gene, CDR1 is SGHDT and CDR2 is YYEEEE. V gave up 1 base and J gave up 2 bases, with 13 bases separating them. CDR3 sequence: CASSLTGGGPYEQYF. CDR3 DNA: TGTGCCAGCAGCTTGACCGGTGGTGGGCCCTACGAGCAGTACTTC.

V usage is TRBV28 and J usage is TRBJ2-3; TRBD2 matches at 8 bases. Germline CDR1 and CDR2: MDHEN and SYDVKM. The CDR3 covers 14 residues. The V and J ends lost 6 bases and 4 bases, in that order; junction bases with no gene match: 6. The CDR3 DNA follows: TGTGCCAGCAGATACACCGGGGGGGCAGATACGCAGTATTTT. It yields the protein CASRYTGGADTQYF.

The CDR3 bases are TGTGCCTGGAGTAGCCTAGGCGGGGAATCATATGGCTACACCTTC. Amino acid sequence: CAWSSLGGESYGYTF. The chain is built from TRBV30 and TRBJ1-2; no reliable D call. The germline V and J ends were trimmed by 2 bases and 5 bases, with 18 bases remaining between them. CDR3 size: 15 residues. Germline CDR1 and CDR2: GTSNPN and SVGIG (reference sequence).

V usage is TRBV7-6 and J usage is TRBJ1-1; D unclear. This CDR3 is 14 amino acids long. CDR1 is SGHVS, CDR2 FNYEAQ, per germline. V was shortened by 1 base and J by 5 bases, with 11 bases between the two germline ends. CDR3 coding DNA: TGTGCCAGCAGCTTAGACGGGTCAAGGACTGAAGCTTTCTTT. Its protein product is CASSLDGSRTEAFF. The whole variable domain, remainder taken from reference TRBV7-6 and TRBJ1-1, is GAGVSQSPRYKVTKRGQDVALRCDPISGHVSLYWYRQALGQGPEFLTYFNYEAQQDKSGLPNDRFSAERPEGSISTLTIQRTEQRDSAMYRCASSLDGSRTEAFFGQGTRLTVV.

The table lists this clone with a few counts. The chain recombines TRBV4-1 with TRBJ2-7; a possible D gene is TRBD2 (7 bases). V lost 0 bases and J 6 bases, leaving 15 bases between the germline ends. The CDR3 is made up of 15 amino acids. CDR1 MGHRA and CDR2 YSYEKL come from the germline V gene. Here the CDR3 reads CASSQDRGALSEQYF. The CDR3 bases are TGCGCCAGCAGCCAAGATCGGGGGGCTTTGTCCGAGCAGTACTTC.

The chain uses TRBV7-9 and TRBJ2-2; perhaps TRBD2 as D (6 bases). The CDR3 is 16 amino acids. Germline V gives CDR1 SEHNR, CDR2 FQNEAQ (reference sequence). The V and J ends lost 5 bases and 6 bases respectively, with 19 bases between them. The CDR3 sequence: CASSPRITGAAGELFF. CDR3 DNA: TGTGCCAGCAGCCCCAGAATAACGGGAGCGGCCGGGGAGCTGTTTTTT. The entire variable domain, with the rest obtained from reference TRBV7-9 and TRBJ2-2, is as follows: DTGVSQNPRHKITKRGQNVTFRCDPISEHNRLYWYRQTLGQGPEFLTYFQNEAQLEKSRLLSDRFSAERPKGSFSTLEIQRTEQGDSAMYLCASSPRITGAAGELFFGEGSRLTVL.

In nucleotides, the CDR3 is TGTGCCAGCAGTATCCTAGGGGCGGACGAGCAGTACTTC. It is translated as CASSILGADEQYF. This chain uses TRBV28 with TRBJ2-5; D might be TRBD1 (5 bases). The DNA end favors TRBJ2-7, so the J call may be wrong. CDR3 length: 13 residues. Germline assignment: CDR1 MDHEN and CDR2 SYDVKM.

This rearrangement joins TRBV14 to TRBJ1-3, with 7 bases that match TRBD1. V trimming: 3 bases; J trimming: 4 bases; junction bases outside the gene matches: 3. CDR1 is SGHDN and CDR2 is FVKESK in the germline V gene. The CDR3 spans 14 residues. The DNA for the CDR3 is TGTGCCAGCAGCCAGCAAGGGGGCGGAAACACCATATATTTT. Protein: CASSQQGGGNTIYF.

This chain uses TRBV9 with TRBJ2-3; 7 bases are shared with TRBD1. The CDR3 contains 16 residues. V was pared by 5 bases and J by 2 bases, with 11 bases of the junction left unmatched. Germline V gene lookup returns CDR1 SGDLS and CDR2 YYNGEE. The CDR3 loop is CASRPGGQDHTDTQYF. The CDR3 DNA reads as TGTGCCAGCAGGCCAGGCGGACAGGACCACACAGATACGCAGTATTTT.

This chain joins TRBV10-3 and TRBJ1-6; perhaps TRBD1 as D (5 bases). Per germline, CDR1 ENHRY and CDR2 SYGVKD. The CDR3 spans 13 residues. Trimming took 8 bases from V and 10 from J, leaving 15 bases between them. The CDR3 region is CAIAGQGGSPLHF. CDR3 DNA: TGTGCCATCGCTGGGCAGGGCGGCTCACCCCTCCACTTT.

The chain carries TRBV2 and TRBJ2-5; 8 bases agree with TRBD1. The J call is in doubt because the DNA end fits TRBJ2-7 better. The CDR3 totals 14 residues. Germline-derived CDR1 and CDR2 are SNHLY and FYNNEI. The CDR3 loop reads CASSEGQGANEQYF. The CDR3 DNA reads TGTGCCAGCAGTGAGGGGCAGGGGGCAAACGAGCAGTACTTC.

The genes are TRBV6-6 and TRBJ1-4; TRBD1 matches 9 bases. The V gene end was trimmed by 2 bases and the J gene end by 0 bases; junction bases not matched to a gene: 1. The germline V gene encodes CDR1 MNHNY and CDR2 SVGAGI (reference sequence). The CDR3 loop spans 16 amino acids. CDR3 protein: CASSYGTGSTNEKLFF. The CDR3 DNA sequence: TGTGCCAGCAGTTACGGGACAGGGTCAACTAATGAAAAACTGTTTTTT.

This chain links TRBV5-1 with TRBJ2-3; D may be TRBD2 (5 bases). CDR3 size: 17 residues. Trimming took off 0 bases at V and 4 bases at J, with 18 bases between the two ends. Germline-derived CDR1 and CDR2 are SGHRS and YFSETQ. The CDR3 sequence is CASSLARSGSLADTQYF. The CDR3 DNA reads TGCGCCAGCAGCTTGGCCAGATCGGGGAGCCTCGCAGATACGCAGTATTTT.

The chain uses TRBV18 and TRBJ1-4, with D possibly matching TRBD1 (6 bases). The CDR3 length is 15 residues. V was pared by 1 base and J by 5 bases, with 11 bases between. Germline V CDR1 and CDR2: KGHSH, LQKENI. Written as DNA, the CDR3 is TGTGCCAGCTCACCACTGGACGGACAGAATGAAAAACTGTTTTTT. Protein: CASSPLDGQNEKLFF. Based on the CDR3 plus reference TRBV18 and TRBJ1-4, the full variable domain is NAGVMQNPRHLVRRRGQEARLRCSPMKGHSHVYWYRQLPEEGLKFMVYLQKENIIDESGMPKERFSAEFPKEGPSILRIQQVVRGDSAAYFCASSPLDGQNEKLFFGSGTQLSVL.

J is TRBJ2-3 and V is TRBV7-3; D might be TRBD2 (7 bases). The CDR3 runs 15 residues. Trimming stripped 3 bases from V and 4 bases from J, with 14 bases between. Per germline, CDR1 SGHTA and CDR2 FQGTGA. CDR3 in DNA: TGTGCCAGCAGCTTCAGGAGGGGGGGCCCAGATACGCAGTATTTT. As protein: CASSFRRGGPDTQYF.

The rearrangement links TRBV25-1 to TRBJ2-1, with TRBD2 matching over 9 bases. This CDR3 comprises 14 residues. V gave up 4 bases and J gave up 8 bases; unmatched junction bases: 6. The germline gives CDR1 MGHDK, CDR2 SYGVNS. Written as DNA, the CDR3 is TGTGCCAGCAGTGGTTCTAGCGGGAACGATGAGCAGTTCTTC. This sequence encodes CASSGSSGNDEQFF.

The gene calls are TRBV19 and TRBJ1-5, with TRBD1 matching over 7 bases. Trimming took 3 bases from V and 3 from J; bases not matched to a gene: 2. Germline CDR1 is LNHDA and CDR2 is SQIVND (reference sequence). This CDR3 is built from 14 residues. The CDR3 DNA reads as TGTGCCAGTAGTATGACAGGGATCAATCAGCCCCAGCATTTT. Amino acids: CASSMTGINQPQHF. The entire variable domain, with the rest obtained from reference TRBV19 and TRBJ1-5, is as follows: DGGITQSPKYLFRKEGQNVTLSCEQNLNHDAMYWYRQDPGQGLRLIYYSQIVNDFQKGDIAEGYSVSREKKESFPLTVTSAQKNPTAFYLCASSMTGINQPQHFGDGTRLSIL.

V and J are TRBV5-4 and TRBJ2-2; the D gene is possibly TRBD1 (6 bases). Germline V gene data show CDR1 as SGHNT and CDR2 as YYREEE (reference sequence). V lost 6 bases, J lost 6 bases, and 9 bases lay in between. The CDR3 length is 12 residues. CDR3 sequence reads: CASTEGAGELFF. The CDR3 DNA sequence: TGTGCCAGCACCGAGGGGGCCGGGGAGCTGTTTTTT.

This CDR3 reads CASSAQGGGELFF. The DNA of the CDR3 is TGTGCCAGCAGTGCACAGGGGGGCGGGGAGCTGTTTTTT. V and J are TRBV9 and TRBJ2-2; TRBD1 matches 8 bases. With V trimmed by 5 bases and J by 7 bases, 4 bases remained unmatched. The CDR3 loop spans 13 amino acids. Germline CDR1 is SGDLS and CDR2 is YYNGEE.

The gene calls are TRBV5-1 and TRBJ2-5, with 11 bases lining up with TRBD2. Germline values: CDR1 SGHRS, CDR2 YFSETQ. The CDR3 is 16 residues long. V gave up 3 bases and J gave up 4 bases; unmatched junction bases: 8. CDR3 amino acids: CASSSQLAGAGETQYF. The CDR3, as DNA: TGCGCCAGCAGCTCTCAACTAGCGGGGGCGGGAGAGACCCAGTACTTC.

The CDR3 is CASSSRVRTGERRTEAFF. CDR3 DNA sequence: TGTGCCAGCAGCTCCCGCGTCAGGACAGGGGAAAGACGGACTGAAGCTTTCTTT. The rearrangement links TRBV11-3 to TRBJ1-1; 9 bases map to TRBD1. Germline-derived CDR1 and CDR2 are SGHNT and YENEEA. The CDR3 runs to 18 residues. Trimming removed 4 bases from V and 5 bases from J; junction bases left unmatched: 17.

The chain couples TRBV13 to TRBJ2-3; TRBD2 is a possible D gene (7 bases). Germline V gene lookup returns CDR1 PRHDT and CDR2 FYEKMQ (reference sequence). This CDR3 spans 16 amino acids. V shed 7 bases and J shed 4 bases, with 21 bases lying between them. The CDR3, as DNA: TGTGCCAGCACCCCGGCTGGGGGGGCCCTGGCAGATACGCAGTATTTT. As protein: CASTPAGGALADTQYF.

CDR3 sequence: CASSLARNTGELFF. As DNA, the CDR3 is TGTGCCAGCAGCTTAGCCCGTAACACCGGGGAGCTGTTTTTT. The chain joins TRBV11-1 to TRBJ2-2, with D unresolved. The CDR3 length is 14 residues. Germline V lookup: CDR1 SGHAT, CDR2 FQDESV (reference sequence). Trimming removed 0 bases from V and 2 bases from J, with 4 bases in between.

The chain has TRBV7-3 and TRBJ2-2; 11 bases align to TRBD1. This CDR3 comprises 17 residues. Per the germline V gene, CDR1 is SGHTA and CDR2 is FQGTGA. V lost 0 bases to trimming and J lost 4 bases; unmatched junction nucleotides: 4. The CDR3: CASSLTGQGVSTGELFF. The CDR3 DNA reads TGTGCCAGCAGCTTAACGGGACAGGGGGTGAGCACCGGGGAGCTGTTTTTT. The full variable domain, rest sourced from reference TRBV7-3 and TRBJ2-2, is GAGVSQTPSNKVTEKGKYVELRCDPISGHTALYWYRQSLGQGPEFLIYFQGTGAADDSGLPNDRFFAVRPEGSVSTLKIQRTERGDSAVYLCASSLTGQGVSTGELFFGEGSRLTVL.

The chain joins TRBV6-5 to TRBJ1-4, with a weak D call TRBD1 (5 bases). V lost 7 bases and J lost 0, with 6 bases in between. The length of the CDR3 is 13 residues. CDR1 is MNHEY, CDR2 SVGAGI, per germline. The CDR3 region has the DNA TGTGCCAGCACGGGGGCAACTAATGAAAAACTGTTTTTT. Translation gives CASTGATNEKLFF.

This rearrangement joins TRBV7-2 to TRBJ2-3; D perhaps matches TRBD1 (5 bases). The CDR3 has 15 amino acids. V shed 4 bases and J shed 0 bases, with 11 bases lying between them. CDR1 is SGHTA, CDR2 FQGNSA, per germline. The CDR3 is CASSYTGTSTDTQYF. CDR3 bases: TGTGCCAGCAGCTATACAGGTACTAGCACAGATACGCAGTATTTT.

V is TRBV5-1 and J is TRBJ2-5; possible D gene TRBD2, 5 bases. Trimming took 0 bases from V and 2 from J, leaving 14 bases between them. The CDR3 runs 16 residues. Germline V lookup: CDR1 SGHRS, CDR2 YFSETQ. CDR3 residues: CASSLGDHTSQETQYF. The CDR3 DNA follows: TGCGCCAGCAGCTTGGGGGATCATACTAGTCAAGAGACCCAGTACTTC.

The genes are TRBV7-2 and TRBJ2-1, with unresolved D. V lost 2 bases and J lost 0, with 8 bases in between. The CDR3 is 15 amino acids. Germline loops: CDR1 SGHTA, CDR2 FQGNSA. The CDR3: CASSLQRDSYNEQFF. The CDR3 DNA reads TGTGCCAGCAGCTTACAGCGTGACTCCTACAATGAGCAGTTCTTC.

V is TRBV9 and J is TRBJ1-4; 8 nucleotides agree with TRBD1. The V gene end was trimmed by 3 bases and the J gene end by 10 bases; junction bases not matched to a gene: 5. This CDR3 contains 13 residues. Germline V gene data show CDR1 as SGDLS and CDR2 as YYNGEE. CDR3 region: CASSDLTGVKLFF. The CDR3 nucleotides are TGTGCCAGCAGCGACCTGACAGGGGTAAAACTGTTTTTT.

This chain connects TRBV4-2 to TRBJ1-1; 7 nucleotides agree with TRBD1. This CDR3 contains 17 residues. CDR1 and CDR2 (germline): LGHNA, YNFKEQ. J lost 3 bases, V lost 4 bases, and 14 bases had no gene match. CDR3: CASSPRTGVDSHTEAFF. CDR3 sequence (DNA): TGTGCCAGCAGCCCCCGAACAGGGGTCGACAGTCACACTGAAGCTTTCTTT.

The CDR3 DNA follows: TGTGCCAGCAGCCGCGGACAGGGAGGAACAGGTGGCTACACCTTC. Amino acid sequence: CASSRGQGGTGGYTF. This chain joins TRBV28 and TRBJ1-2; 8 nucleotides line up with TRBD1. The CDR3 is 15 amino acids. V lost 6 bases, J lost 7 bases, and 13 bases stayed unmatched. Germline V lookup: CDR1 MDHEN, CDR2 SYDVKM.